This TCR beta chain was obtained from a study of T cells in Graves' hyperthyroidism and ophthalmopathy. The CDR3 totals 15 residues. The germline V gene encodes CDR1 MNHNY and CDR2 SVGAGI (reference sequence). There were TCR beta CDR3 regions amplified from RNA transcripts. An initial round of RT-PCR targeting the TCR CDR3 relied on the HTBI primer set. TCRdb independently ran MiXCR on the multiplex PCR reads; one entry per CDR3 protein. The data show around 520,000 distinct CDR3 sequences, approximately 15% seen once. Comments on this clonotype: The junction does not match germline at one end; this may be a read error.

This clonotype was obtained from a woman in her forties with Graves' hyperthyroidism. The V gene is TRBV6-6, the J gene TRBJ2-7; D tentatively reads TRBD1 or TRBD2 (5 bases each). The specimen sequenced was blood. CDR3 DNA sequence: TGTGCCAGCAGTTACTTTGGGACGGCCTCCTACAAGCAGTACTTC. Translated: CASSYFGTASYKQYF.